One sample yielded the 8 T cell receptor beta chains listed below, sequenced in a study of T cells in Graves' hyperthyroidism and ophthalmopathy. The TCR beta CDR3 regions underwent amplification using RNA transcripts as the source. First-round RT-PCR with HTBI primers amplified the TCR CDR3 region. MiXCR, applied by TCRdb to the multiplex PCR reads, yields one record per CDR3 protein. The repertoire includes nearly 600,000 distinct CDR3 sequences, 13% to 15% of them detected once, and less than 9% sits in the top ten. The sequencing input was blood. The origin of the receptors is a woman aged 18-35 years with Graves' ophthalmopathy.

The V call is TRBV6-1, the J call TRBJ2-7, with D perhaps matching TRBD2 (6 bases). Germline V gene lookup returns CDR1 MNHNS and CDR2 SASEGT. There are 15 residues in the CDR3. Trimming took 7 bases from V and 6 from J, leaving 22 bases between them. CDR3 sequence reads: CASKKGGTWTGEQYF. The DNA of the CDR3 is TGTGCCAGCAAAAAAGGCGGGACGTGGACTGGCGAGCAGTACTTC.

This clonotype was observed many times. The J gene is TRBJ2-7, the V gene TRBV27, with 7 bases aligning to TRBD1. The germline V gene encodes CDR1 MNHEY and CDR2 SMNVEV (reference sequence). V gave up 3 bases and J gave up 3 bases; unmatched junction bases: 5. The CDR3 is 14 residues long. CDR3: CASSFLGTVYEQYF. CDR3 bases: TGTGCCAGCAGTTTCCTCGGGACAGTCTACGAGCAGTACTTC.

This clonotype came up many times. The CDR3 nucleotides are TGTGCCAGCAGCTTAGTGTACCTAGCGGGGGCATACGAGCAGTACTTC. Translating it yields CASSLVYLAGAYEQYF. The rearrangement links TRBV7-8 to TRBJ2-7; TRBD2 matches 10 bases. V lost 1 base, J lost 4 bases, and 7 bases stayed unmatched. CDR1 and CDR2 (germline): SGHVS, FQNEAQ. The CDR3 has 16 residues.

The CDR3 loop reads CASSQDQGVRPQHF. CDR3 DNA sequence: TGTGCCAGCAGCCAAGATCAAGGGGTTAGGCCCCAGCATTTT. The chain couples TRBV3-1 to TRBJ1-5; D is perhaps TRBD1 (5 bases). With 0 bases removed from V and 9 bases from J, the gap between germline ends came to 12 bases. Germline values: CDR1 LGHDT, CDR2 YNNKEL (reference sequence). The CDR3 spans 14 residues.

This clonotype was picked up many times. The DNA of the CDR3 is TGTGCCAGCAGTCCCTCTAGTGACAATGAGCAGTTCTTC. Amino acid sequence: CASSPSSDNEQFF. The V call is TRBV28, the J call TRBJ2-1; no clear D gene. The ends were cut back, 5 bases at V and 5 bases at J, with 10 bases in the middle. The CDR3 consists of 13 residues. Per germline, CDR1 MDHEN and CDR2 SYDVKM. The variable domain in full, completed from reference TRBV28 and TRBJ2-1, reads DVKVTQSSRYLVKRTGEKVFLECVQDMDHENMFWYRQDPGLGLRLIYFSYDVKMKEKGDIPEGYSVSREKKERFSLILESASTNQTSMYLCASSPSSDNEQFFGPGTRLTVL.

This clonotype was observed at least ten times. This sequence joins TRBV3-1 and TRBJ1-4, with D perhaps matching TRBD1 (5 bases). The CDR3 is made up of 16 amino acids. Germline V gene sequence: CDR1 LGHDT, CDR2 YNNKEL (reference sequence). V was trimmed by 0 bases and J by 7 bases, leaving 15 bases between them. CDR3 sequence reads: CASSQDGGSRGEKLFF. In DNA form, the CDR3 reads TGTGCCAGCAGCCAAGATGGGGGGAGTCGCGGTGAAAAACTGTTTTTT.

This clonotype was counted between two and nine times. The chain employs TRBV5-1 and TRBJ2-1, with 8 bases that match TRBD2. The CDR3 consists of 20 residues. V shed 4 bases, J shed 2 bases, and the junction held 20 bases outside the gene matches. Germline V gives CDR1 SGHRS, CDR2 YFSETQ. The chain's CDR3 is CASSPRGGGSLVEAYNEQFF. The CDR3 DNA follows: TGCGCCAGCAGCCCCCGGGGGGGGGGGTCCCTAGTTGAGGCCTACAATGAGCAGTTCTTC.

This clonotype was observed at least ten times. V gene TRBV5-1 combines with J gene TRBJ2-1, with unresolved D. The CDR3 covers 13 residues. Germline V gene data show CDR1 as SGHRS and CDR2 as YFSETQ. V lost 0 bases and J lost 7, with 8 bases in between. CDR3 DNA: TGCGCCAGCAGCTTGGTCCATGGGAATGAGCAGTTCTTC. It translates to CASSLVHGNEQFF.